This is a list of T cell receptor beta chains from one sample in a study of Ad26.COV2.S vaccination and SARS-CoV-2 variants. Here immunoSEQ multiplex PCR was the method, and the copy in TCRdb shows in-frame clones only, minus some. The sample lists hundreds of thousands of clones; 88% were seen once. Specimen: peripheral blood, collected in a trial of Ad26.COV2.S vaccine versus placebo. These receptors were collected from a person aged 18-65 years who received the Ad26.COV2.S COVID-19 vaccine or a placebo. Each CDR3 is given with its conserved first and last residue. The D gene is left open where the match is weak. The size field is filled for only some rows; it gives once, few, many or a size class.

V: TRBV27
size: -
D: TRBD1
J: TRBJ1-2
DNA: TGTGCCAGCAGGTACCGAGTCACAGGGGGCGATGGCTACACCTTC
CDR3: CASRYRVTGGDGYTF

V: TRBV7-8
size: -
D: -
J: TRBJ1-5
DNA: TGTGCCAGCAGCCAGCGAAAGGAGTATGACAATCAGCCCCAGCATTTT
CDR3: CASSQRKEYDNQPQHF

V: TRBV13
size: -
D: -
J: TRBJ1-5
DNA: TGTGCCAGCAGCTTCATGAGCAATCAGCCCCAGCATTTT
CDR3: CASSFMSNQPQHF

V: TRBV4-2
size: -
D: -
J: TRBJ2-7
DNA: TGTGCCAGCAGCCAAGATCAGGCCTACGAGCAGTACTTC
CDR3: CASSQDQAYEQYF

V: TRBV5-6
size: -
D: -
J: TRBJ2-7
DNA: TGTGCCAGCAGCCCTTCTAGGTGGCAGGGGTCCTCCGAGCAGTACTTC
CDR3: CASSPSRWQGSSEQYF

V: TRBV18
size: -
D: -
J: TRBJ1-1
DNA: TGTGCCAGCTCAGTCCAGGGGCACGGCACTGAAGCTTTCTTT
CDR3: CASSVQGHGTEAFF

V: TRBV28
size: -
D: -
J: TRBJ2-7
DNA: TGTGCCAGCAGTTTAGTCGGGCAGCGGACCGACTACGAGCAGTACTTC
CDR3: CASSLVGQRTDYEQYF

V: TRBV4-3
size: -
D: TRBD1
J: TRBJ2-7
DNA: TGCGCCAGCAGCCAAGGGACAGGTGAGCAGTACTTC
CDR3: CASSQGTGEQYF

V: TRBV5-1
size: -
D: -
J: TRBJ2-2
DNA: TGCGCCAGCAGCTCGGCCTTGTCCGGGGAGCTGTTTTTT
CDR3: CASSSALSGELFF

V: TRBV3-1/TRBV3-2
size: -
D: -
J: TRBJ2-3
DNA: TGTGCCAGCAGCCACTGGGTAGGGCAAAACTTTAGCACAGATACGCAGTATTTT
CDR3: CASSHWVGQNFSTDTQYF

V: TRBV7-2
size: -
D: -
J: TRBJ2-5
DNA: TGTGCCAGCAGCTTAGAAGGCGGCAGGGGGGTAGAGACCCAGTACTTC
CDR3: CASSLEGGRGVETQYF

V: TRBV6-1
size: -
D: -
J: TRBJ1-1
DNA: TGTGCCAGCAGTGAAGCCTCACAATTTTTGGGGCGAGACACTGAAGCTTTCTTT
CDR3: CASSEASQFLGRDTEAFF

V: TRBV4-1
size: -
D: -
J: TRBJ1-5
DNA: TGCGCCAGCAGCCAAGATGGAAGGGCTGAGTATCAGCCCCAGCATTTT
CDR3: CASSQDGRAEYQPQHF

V: TRBV7-3
size: -
D: TRBD2
J: TRBJ2-3
DNA: TGTGCCAGCAGCCCTACTAGCGGGAGGCGAGATACGCAGTATTTT
CDR3: CASSPTSGRRDTQYF

V: TRBV20-1
size: -
D: -
J: TRBJ2-1
DNA: TGCAGTGCTAGTATGGTTATGGGGGACAATGAGCAGTTCTTC
CDR3: CSASMVMGDNEQFF

V: TRBV9
size: -
D: -
J: TRBJ2-3
DNA: TGTGCCAGCAGCGTAGACGGGGGCATTGATACGCAGTATTTT
CDR3: CASSVDGGIDTQYF

V: TRBV19
size: few
D: -
J: TRBJ1-1
DNA: TGTGCCAGTAGTCCTTTCGGGTACACTGAAGCTTTCTTT
CDR3: CASSPFGYTEAFF

V: TRBV5-1
size: -
D: -
J: TRBJ2-3
DNA: TGCGCCAGCAGCCCCCCTGACAGCACAGATACGCAGTATTTT
CDR3: CASSPPDSTDTQYF

V: TRBV6-2/TRBV6-3
size: -
D: TRBD1
J: TRBJ1-5
DNA: TGTGCCAGCAGTCGACGGGACAGCCAGCATTTT
CDR3: CASSRRDSQHF

V: TRBV3-1/TRBV3-2
size: -
D: TRBD1
J: TRBJ2-4
DNA: TGTGCCAGCAGCCAAGGGGACAGGGGACTAGCCAAAAACATTCAGTACTTC
CDR3: CASSQGDRGLAKNIQYF

V: TRBV6-4
size: -
D: -
J: TRBJ1-1
DNA: TGTGCCAGCAGTGACTCAAAAGGAGGGGGCACTGAAGCTTTCTTT
CDR3: CASSDSKGGGTEAFF

V: TRBV7-9
size: once
D: TRBD2
J: TRBJ2-5
DNA: TGTGCCAGCAGCCCCCCGGGACTAGCGGGTGGCCTCGGGGAGACCCAGTACTTC
CDR3: CASSPPGLAGGLGETQYF

V: TRBV19
size: -
D: -
J: TRBJ2-7
DNA: TGTGCCAGTAGTTTGTTGGGGACGGACTACGAGCAGTACTTC
CDR3: CASSLLGTDYEQYF

V: TRBV6-4
size: -
D: TRBD1
J: TRBJ1-2
DNA: TGTGCCAGCAGTACCGGGACAGAAAACTATGGCTACACCTTC
CDR3: CASSTGTENYGYTF

V: TRBV3-1/TRBV3-2
size: -
D: -
J: TRBJ1-6
DNA: TGTGCCAGCAGCCAAGGCGCCCCGAATAGGTCCTATAATTCACCCCTCCACTTT
CDR3: CASSQGAPNRSYNSPLHF

V: TRBV28
size: -
D: -
J: TRBJ2-1
DNA: TGTGCCAGCAGTTTATCCGGGACCCGCTGGAATGAGCAGTTCTTC
CDR3: CASSLSGTRWNEQFF

V: TRBV7-8
size: -
D: TRBD1
J: TRBJ2-7
DNA: TGTGCCAGCAGCCGAGGGACAGGAAGATCCTACGAGCAGTACTTC
CDR3: CASSRGTGRSYEQYF

V: TRBV18
size: -
D: TRBD1
J: TRBJ1-5
DNA: TGTGCCAGCTCACCCTCAGACAGGGGTATGAATCAGCCCCAGCATTTT
CDR3: CASSPSDRGMNQPQHF

V: TRBV7-3
size: -
D: TRBD1
J: TRBJ1-2
DNA: TGTGCCAGCAGTCCCCAGGGGGGTGACTATGGCTACACCTTC
CDR3: CASSPQGGDYGYTF

V: TRBV11-1
size: -
D: -
J: TRBJ2-7
DNA: TGTGCCAGCAGCTTATCTCGGGAGACCTACGAGCAGTACTTC
CDR3: CASSLSRETYEQYF

V: TRBV9
size: -
D: -
J: TRBJ2-3
DNA: TGTGCCAGCAGCGTAGACGGAGGAGCCGATACGCAGTATTTT
CDR3: CASSVDGGADTQYF

V: TRBV28
size: few
D: TRBD2
J: TRBJ2-2
DNA: TGTGCCAGCAGTTCTTTAGCGGGGGCGAACACCGGGGAGCTGTTTTTT
CDR3: CASSSLAGANTGELFF

V: TRBV11-2
size: once
D: TRBD2
J: TRBJ2-3
DNA: TGTGCCAGCAGAAGCGGGAGATTTAGCACAGATACGCAGTATTTT
CDR3: CASRSGRFSTDTQYF

V: TRBV5-1
size: -
D: -
J: TRBJ2-3
DNA: TGCGCCAGCAGCTTGGTGTCGCGGGTCGCAGATACGCAGTATTTT
CDR3: CASSLVSRVADTQYF

V: TRBV28
size: few
D: TRBD1
J: TRBJ1-2
DNA: TGTGCCAGCAGGGCTCCAGGGGGCGCTGGCTACACCTTC
CDR3: CASRAPGGAGYTF

V: TRBV2
size: -
D: -
J: TRBJ1-6
DNA: TGTGCCAGCAGTGAGGACAGAAACTATAATTCACCCCTCCACTTT
CDR3: CASSEDRNYNSPLHF

V: TRBV5-1
size: -
D: -
J: TRBJ2-3
DNA: TGCGCCAGCAGCTTGGCCGGGACGGCAGGGATCGCAGATACGCAGTATTTT
CDR3: CASSLAGTAGIADTQYF

V: TRBV3-1/TRBV3-2
size: -
D: TRBD1
J: TRBJ1-4
DNA: TGTGCCAGCAGCCTCCGACAGGGGGCTAATGAAAAACTGTTTTTT
CDR3: CASSLRQGANEKLFF

V: TRBV7-8
size: -
D: TRBD1
J: TRBJ1-4
DNA: TGTGCCAGCAGCCCAGGGGGGACAGCTAATGAAAAACTGTTTTTT
CDR3: CASSPGGTANEKLFF

V: TRBV5-8
size: once
D: -
J: TRBJ2-4
DNA: TGTGCCAGCAGCTACGGGGCCAACATTCAGTACTTC
CDR3: CASSYGANIQYF

V: TRBV29-1
size: -
D: -
J: TRBJ1-5
DNA: TGCAGCGTGGCACGACAAGCCGATCAGCCCCAGCATTTT
CDR3: CSVARQADQPQHF

V: TRBV6-6
size: -
D: -
J: TRBJ1-5
DNA: TGTGCCAGCAGTTACGGACGGAATCAGCCCCAGCATTTT
CDR3: CASSYGRNQPQHF

V: TRBV28
size: once
D: -
J: TRBJ1-5
DNA: TGTGCCAGCAGTTTATATAGTCCTAATCAGCCCCAGCATTTT
CDR3: CASSLYSPNQPQHF

V: TRBV6-2/TRBV6-3
size: -
D: -
J: TRBJ2-3
DNA: TGTGCCAGCAGTGCGTCCGTCGCGGCAGATACGCAGTATTTT
CDR3: CASSASVAADTQYF

V: TRBV6-5
size: -
D: -
J: TRBJ2-7
DNA: TGTGCCAGCAGACAGGATGGTACCTACGAGCAGTACTTC
CDR3: CASRQDGTYEQYF

V: TRBV14
size: -
D: -
J: TRBJ2-6
DNA: TGTGCCAGCAGTCATCGTACCCTAATCCTTAACCTGACTTTC
CDR3: CASSHRTLILNLTF

V: TRBV29-1
size: -
D: TRBD2
J: TRBJ2-3
DNA: TGCAGCGGGGCCGGGCTAGCGGGCCGCACAGATACGCAGTATTTT
CDR3: CSGAGLAGRTDTQYF

V: TRBV19
size: few
D: -
J: TRBJ2-7
DNA: TGTGCCAGCCTCGGAACTGAAACCTACGAGCAGTACTTC
CDR3: CASLGTETYEQYF

V: TRBV11-2
size: -
D: -
J: TRBJ2-4
DNA: TGTGCCAGCAGCTCTAAGGGGCCCGAGGGCATTCAGTACTTC
CDR3: CASSSKGPEGIQYF

V: TRBV28
size: once
D: -
J: TRBJ2-3
DNA: TGTGCCAGCAGGTCGGGGGGCACAGATACGCAGTATTTT
CDR3: CASRSGGTDTQYF

V: TRBV28
size: -
D: -
J: TRBJ2-1
DNA: TGTGCCAGCAGTTCCAGGGATACTAGCTCCTACAATGAGCAGTTCTTC
CDR3: CASSSRDTSSYNEQFF

V: TRBV18
size: -
D: -
J: TRBJ2-1
DNA: TGTGCCAGCTCACCAAACGGAACCAGTATGAATGAGCAGTTCTTC
CDR3: CASSPNGTSMNEQFF

V: TRBV29-1
size: -
D: TRBD2
J: TRBJ2-7
DNA: TGCAGTGTTCTTGCCCCAGCGGGAGGCTACGAGCAGTACTTC
CDR3: CSVLAPAGGYEQYF

V: TRBV4-2
size: -
D: TRBD2
J: TRBJ2-2
DNA: TGTGCCAGCAGCCCGCCGGGGGGGGGCACCGGGGAGCTGTTTTTT
CDR3: CASSPPGGGTGELFF

V: TRBV5-6
size: -
D: -
J: TRBJ1-5
DNA: TGTGCCAGCAGCTTGAGGGGCCTAGGCAATCAGCCCCAGCATTTT
CDR3: CASSLRGLGNQPQHF